This T cell receptor (beta chain) was found in a study of T-cell memory formation after mild COVID-19. The study's findings and limits: Pre-infection memory harbored some responding clones, suggesting cross-reactive memory joined.

MiXCR was run by TCRdb on the 5' RACE reads, yielding one entry per CDR3 protein. The sample comprises under 350,000 distinct CDR3 sequences, about a sixth of which are singletons, and approximately 23% rests with the top ten. Comment on this clonotype: The antigen remains unidentified.

The CDR3 is made up of 14 amino acids. With 1 base removed from V and 1 base from J, the gap between germline ends came to 7 bases. Germline V gene data show CDR1 as DFQATT and CDR2 as SNEGSKA (reference sequence). Sequencing used PBMCs or a T cell subset sorted from them (not recorded which). The sequence was obtained from a man between 18 and 29 years old who had mild COVID-19 (a few samples of this study predate the infection). Cell type and time point are not known. The chain joins TRBV20-1 to TRBJ2-2, with D unclear. CDR3 nucleotide sequence: TGCAGTGCTAGAGGCATGGGGAACACCGGGGAGCTGTTTTTT. This gives the protein CSARGMGNTGELFF.